This TCR beta chain was sequenced for a study of glioma-infiltrating T cells after dendritic cell vaccination. Study in general: The vaccine used monocyte-derived dendritic cells pulsed overnight with autologous tumor lysate. Dendritic cell vaccine was injected intradermally three times, biweekly.

The PCR used 60 V beta and 13 J beta primers. Data came from immunoSEQ multiplex PCR; TCRdb stores just in-frame clones and leaves some out. The table has more than 85,000 clones, more than 75% seen once; the top ten hold around 2.9%. Remarks on this clone: The target antigen is unknown.

The CDR3 has 13 residues. Germline trimming cut 6 bases from V and 4 bases from J; bases unmatched to any gene: 4. Germline lookup yields CDR1 MGHRA and CDR2 YSYEKL. Study-wide results and caveats: Survival was not directly related to TCR clonality in these patients.

This clonotype was obtained from a human donor with glioblastoma. The sequences come from blood, collected before dendritic cell vaccination. The gene calls are TRBV4-1 and TRBJ2-7; 9 nucleotides match TRBD1. CDR3 protein: CASRGTGLYEQYF. The CDR3 bases are TGCGCCAGCAGGGGGACAGGGCTTTACGAGCAGTACTTC.